What follows are 13 T cell receptor beta chains derived from one specimen sequenced in a study of cytomegalovirus exposure and HLA in healthy donors. Repertoires were generated with immunoSEQ multiplex PCR, while TCRdb's copy carries only in-frame clones and drops some. The repertoire holds roughly 82,000 clones, with 85% to 95% as singletons. Sequencing was done on a sample of PBMCs. These receptors originate from a man aged 18 to 29 in good health and CMV-seronegative.

The J gene is TRBJ1-2, the V gene TRBV7-9, with 9 nucleotides matching TRBD1. The germline V gene encodes CDR1 SEHNR and CDR2 FQNEAQ (reference sequence). CDR3 length equals 14 residues. With 5 bases clipped from V and 7 bases from J, the junction kept 8 bases outside the gene matches. CDR3 loop: CASSLRDREGGYTF. The CDR3 DNA reads as TGTGCCAGCAGCCTTAGGGACAGGGAGGGTGGCTACACCTTC.

The chain combines TRBV5-4 with TRBJ1-2; D perhaps matches TRBD1 (6 bases). The V and J ends lost 1 base and 5 bases respectively, with 9 bases between them. The germline gives CDR1 SGHNT, CDR2 YYREEE (reference sequence). This CDR3 comprises 13 residues. The CDR3: CASSLNRAYGYTF. The CDR3 DNA follows: TGTGCCAGCAGCTTGAACAGGGCGTATGGCTACACCTTC. The variable domain in full, completed from reference TRBV5-4 and TRBJ1-2, reads ETGVTQSPTHLIKTRGQQVTLRCSSQSGHNTVSWYQQALGQGPQFIFQYYREEENGRGNFPPRFSGLQFPNYSSELNVNALELDDSALYLCASSLNRAYGYTFGSGTRLTVV.

A single count supports this clone. The chain couples TRBV27 to TRBJ2-7, with 8 bases aligning to TRBD1. This CDR3 region has 14 residues. Trimming at V came to 4 bases and at J to 0 bases, leaving 2 bases not matched to a gene. CDR1 MNHEY and CDR2 SMNVEV come from the germline V gene (reference sequence). The CDR3, as DNA: TGTGCCAGCAGTTGGGGACAGGCCTCCTACGAGCAGTACTTC. This codes for CASSWGQASYEQYF.

CDR3 amino acids: CASSPRSPINGYTF. The DNA for the CDR3 is TGTGCCAGCAGTCCACGTAGCCCCATTAATGGCTACACCTTC. The chain uses TRBV6-5 and TRBJ1-2; D is ambiguous. Per germline, CDR1 MNHEY and CDR2 SVGAGI. Trimming removed 5 bases at V and 6 bases at J, with 16 bases between. The CDR3 contains 14 residues.

The chain has TRBV5-1 and TRBJ2-1, with D maybe TRBD2 (6 bases). CDR1 and CDR2 (germline): SGHRS, YFSETQ. Deletions cut 3 bases from V and 0 bases from J, with 13 bases between. This CDR3 contains 16 residues. The CDR3 loop reads CASSSEGRSSYNEQFF. For the CDR3, the DNA is TGCGCCAGCAGCTCGGAGGGTCGTAGCTCCTACAATGAGCAGTTCTTC.

CDR3 in amino acids: CASSPMNRGLSSYEQYF. The CDR3 bases are TGTGCCAGCTCACCAATGAACAGGGGGTTGAGCTCCTACGAGCAGTACTTC. The rearrangement uses TRBV18 and TRBJ2-7; 8 positions match TRBD1. The V gene's germline CDR1 is KGHSH and CDR2 LQKENI. The CDR3 runs to 17 residues. The V segment lost 2 bases and the J segment 0 bases; nucleotides outside the gene matches: 9.

V gene TRBV4-3 combines with J gene TRBJ2-1; TRBD2 aligns across 9 bases. This CDR3 has 17 amino acids. Germline V CDR1 and CDR2: LGHNA, YSLEER. V gave up 4 bases and J gave up 4 bases; unmatched junction bases: 11. CDR3 in amino acids: CASSPEDSGSPYNEQFF. DNA of the CDR3: TGCGCCAGCAGCCCGGAAGATAGCGGGAGCCCGTACAATGAGCAGTTCTTC.

V is TRBV6-5 and J is TRBJ2-7; 8 nucleotides line up with TRBD1. Trimming took 2 bases from V and 4 from J; bases not matched to a gene: 7. The CDR3 is made up of 15 amino acids. In germline, CDR1 is MNHEY, CDR2 SVGAGI. The CDR3 reads CASSYGAGGFYEQYF. CDR3 nucleotides: TGTGCCAGCAGTTACGGCGCAGGGGGCTTTTACGAGCAGTACTTC.

The gene calls are TRBV6-6 and TRBJ1-5; D is unresolved. From germline, CDR1 is MNHNY and CDR2 SVGAGI (reference sequence). Trimming stripped 0 bases from V and 4 bases from J, with 10 bases between. The CDR3 length is 15 residues. The DNA for the CDR3 is TGTGCCAGCAGTTACTCGACGGCGGAGAATCAGCCCCAGCATTTT. Protein product: CASSYSTAENQPQHF.

CDR3 DNA: TGTGCCAGCAGTTACTCGCGAGGAACAGGGCTTAACGAGCAGTACTTC. Its protein is CASSYSRGTGLNEQYF. J is TRBJ2-7 and V is TRBV6-5; TRBD1 is a possible D gene (6 bases). CDR1 MNHEY and CDR2 SVGAGI come from the germline V gene. V lost 0 bases and J lost 5, with 17 bases in between. The CDR3 spans 16 residues.

V is TRBV10-3 and J is TRBJ2-7; 7 bases map to TRBD1. V was clipped by 3 bases and J by 1 base; unmatched bases: 6. The CDR3 length is 15 residues. The germline gives CDR1 ENHRY, CDR2 SYGVKD. The CDR3: CAISDLGGASYEQYF. CDR3 in DNA: TGTGCCATCAGTGATCTAGGGGGCGCTTCCTACGAGCAGTACTTC.

The chain carries TRBV7-2 and TRBJ1-4; D call uncertain. The CDR3 consists of 14 residues. V was trimmed by 5 bases and J by 5 bases, leaving 12 bases between them. Per germline, CDR1 SGHTA and CDR2 FQGNSA. CDR3 sequence (DNA): TGTGCCAGCAGCACCTGGGGAGAGAATGAAAAACTGTTTTTT. As protein: CASSTWGENEKLFF.

The chain links TRBV19 to TRBJ2-7; a possible D gene is TRBD1 (6 bases). Trimming took off 6 bases at V and 7 bases at J, with 16 bases between the two ends. Germline CDR1 is LNHDA and CDR2 is SQIVND (reference sequence). This CDR3 contains 13 residues. CDR3 DNA: TGTGCCAGTAGCTCTAGACAGGATGGGGAGCAGTACTTC. Its translation: CASSSRQDGEQYF.